This is a list of T cell receptor beta chains from one sample in a study of blood T cell repertoires in COVID-19. Generated by immunoSEQ multiplex PCR, the TCRdb table keeps only in-frame clones and is missing some. In the table there are some 100,000 clones, 90% of which are singletons. Sequenced input: peripheral blood. Source of these receptors: a man aged 50 or older with acute or convalescent COVID-19. The CDR3 runs from the conserved cysteine through the conserved F or W. The D gene is left open where the match is weak. Clone sizes are given selectively: once, few, many, or a class where the clone is expanded.

12	-	TRBV5-1	TRBJ2-7	TRBD2	CASSLGTSEQYF	TGCGCCAGCAGCTTGGGGACTAGCGAGCAGTACTTC
11	-	TRBV7-2	TRBJ2-5	TRBD2	CASSAGVTQYF	TGTGCCAGCTCTGCGGGAGTGACCCAGTACTTC
13	-	TRBV6-5	TRBJ1-1	-	CASSRGPITEAFF	TGTGCCAGCAGTCGAGGGCCCATAACTGAAGCTTTCTTT
14	-	TRBV29-1	TRBJ2-1	TRBD1	CSVLQGWTYNEQFF	TGCAGCGTCTTACAGGGGTGGACCTACAATGAGCAGTTCTTC
15	-	TRBV29-1	TRBJ2-3	TRBD2	CSVVGTSGSTDTQYF	TGCAGCGTCGTCGGGACTAGCGGGAGCACAGATACGCAGTATTTT
16	-	TRBV6-6	TRBJ2-1	TRBD2	CASSTFTSGWYNEQFF	TGTGCCAGCAGTACCTTCACTAGCGGGTGGTACAATGAGCAGTTCTTC
16	-	TRBV7-2	TRBJ2-3	TRBD2	CASSPGSGRASDTQYF	TGTGCCAGCAGCCCGGGCAGTGGGAGGGCGTCGGATACGCAGTATTTT
15	-	TRBV4-1	TRBJ2-7	-	CASSQDAGWVYEQYF	TGCGCCAGCAGCCAAGATGCAGGGTGGGTCTACGAGCAGTACTTC
16	-	TRBV2	TRBJ2-5	TRBD2	CASRRRLAGDLETQYF	TGTGCCAGCAGGCGAAGACTAGCGGGAGATTTAGAGACCCAGTACTTC
15	-	TRBV5-1	TRBJ2-5	TRBD1	CASSAGQGDRETQYF	TGCGCCAGCAGCGCCGGCCAGGGGGATCGAGAGACCCAGTACTTC
15	-	TRBV25-1	TRBJ1-1	-	CASSDEPGRTTEAFF	TGTGCCAGCAGTGATGAGCCCGGGAGGACCACTGAAGCTTTCTTT
13	-	TRBV7-8	TRBJ1-1	TRBD1	CASSRTGGSEAFF	TGTGCCAGCTCCCGAACAGGGGGATCTGAAGCTTTCTTT
14	-	TRBV7-9	TRBJ1-1	-	CASSPSGPNTEAFF	TGTGCCAGCAGCCCAAGCGGACCGAACACTGAAGCTTTCTTT
17	-	TRBV10-1	TRBJ2-7	TRBD2	CASPPWLAGGPPHEQYF	TGCGCCAGCCCCCCGTGGCTAGCGGGAGGGCCTCCCCACGAGCAGTACTTC
19	-	TRBV21-1	TRBJ2-6	-	CASSKKRTGKSSGANVLTF	TGTGCCAGCAGCAAGAAGAGGACAGGGAAATCGTCTGGGGCCAACGTCCTGACTTTC
15	-	TRBV18	TRBJ2-7	TRBD2	CASSPPTSGLYEQYF	TGTGCCAGCTCACCACCGACTAGCGGGCTATACGAGCAGTACTTC
12	-	TRBV19	TRBJ2-7	-	CASSEGSYEQYF	TGTGCCAGTAGCGAGGGATCCTACGAGCAGTACTTC
13	-	TRBV6-6	TRBJ1-5	TRBD1	CASTDRGTQPQHF	TGTGCCAGCACCGACAGGGGAACTCAGCCCCAGCATTTT
15	-	TRBV7-2	TRBJ2-1	-	CASSPVARGGNEQFF	TGTGCCAGCAGCCCCGTAGCGAGGGGGGGGAATGAGCAGTTCTTC
16	-	TRBV27	TRBJ1-1	TRBD1	CASRADRGRLNTEAFF	TGTGCCAGCAGAGCCGACAGGGGGCGACTGAACACTGAAGCTTTCTTT
16	-	TRBV11-3	TRBJ2-3	TRBD2	CASSSPLAGSTDTQYF	TGTGCCAGCAGCTCACCTTTAGCGGGAAGCACAGATACGCAGTATTTT
13	-	TRBV5-1	TRBJ1-2	TRBD1	CASGTGVIYGYTF	TGCGCCAGCGGGACAGGGGTTATCTATGGCTACACCTTC
23	medium-sized	TRBV10-3	TRBJ2-3	TRBD2	CAISDWAGGLAGVRSVVTDTQYF	TGTGCCATCAGTGACTGGGCAGGGGGTTTAGCGGGAGTCCGATCCGTTGTCACAGATACGCAGTATTTT
14	-	TRBV2	TRBJ1-5	-	CASSAGYSNQPQHF	TGTGCCAGCAGCGCAGGGTATAGCAATCAGCCCCAGCATTTT
14	-	TRBV19	TRBJ2-1	TRBD2	CASKKREANNEQFF	TGTGCCAGTAAAAAGCGGGAGGCCAACAATGAGCAGTTCTTC
15	-	TRBV6-5	TRBJ2-3	TRBD1	CASRVVKGAGDTQYF	TGTGCCAGCAGAGTCGTGAAGGGGGCGGGAGATACGCAGTATTTT
14	-	TRBV9	TRBJ1-2	TRBD1	CASSAGQSNYGYTF	TGTGCCAGCAGCGCGGGACAGTCTAACTATGGCTACACCTTC
15	-	TRBV11-3	TRBJ2-7	TRBD1	CASSPNRGVSYEQYF	TGTGCCAGCAGCCCCAACAGGGGCGTCTCCTACGAGCAGTACTTC
15	-	TRBV2	TRBJ2-1	TRBD2	CASSVTSGRWDEQFF	TGTGCCAGCAGTGTCACTAGCGGGAGGTGGGATGAGCAGTTCTTC
14	-	TRBV19	TRBJ2-7	-	CASRPQGLTYEQYF	TGTGCCAGTAGACCCCAGGGCCTAACCTACGAGCAGTACTTC
15	few	TRBV6-5	TRBJ2-3	-	CASSLTSTSTDTQYF	TGTGCCAGCAGTCTGACTAGTACTAGCACAGATACGCAGTATTTT
16	few	TRBV6-4	TRBJ2-1	TRBD2	CASSDSAGGPSNEQFF	TGTGCCAGCAGTGACTCGGCGGGAGGGCCTAGCAATGAGCAGTTCTTC
14	-	TRBV6-5	TRBJ1-2	TRBD1	CASPEAGGVYGYTF	TGTGCCAGCCCAGAGGCAGGGGGCGTCTATGGCTACACCTTC
13	-	TRBV2	TRBJ2-1	TRBD2	CASSQTSGNEQFF	TGTGCCAGCAGCCAGACTAGCGGGAATGAGCAGTTCTTC
13	once	TRBV27	TRBJ1-6	-	CASRVRGASPLHF	TGTGCCAGCAGGGTACGGGGTGCTTCACCCCTCCACTTT
12	few	TRBV20-1	TRBJ2-1	TRBD1	CSASPQGDEQFF	TGCAGTGCTAGTCCTCAGGGGGATGAGCAGTTCTTC
15	-	TRBV5-1	TRBJ2-1	TRBD2	CASRVGLAGANEQFF	TGCGCCAGCAGAGTGGGACTAGCGGGAGCCAATGAGCAGTTCTTC
13	-	TRBV9	TRBJ1-2	-	CASQSSGNYGYTF	TGTGCCAGCCAGTCGTCAGGGAACTATGGCTACACCTTC
15	few	TRBV5-1	TRBJ1-6	-	CASSPTATYSSPLHF	TGCGCCAGCAGCCCGACTGCTACTTATAGTTCACCCCTCCACTTT
15	-	TRBV5-6	TRBJ2-5	TRBD2	CASSLGAGGGETQYF	TGTGCCAGCAGCTTGGGAGCGGGAGGGGGAGAGACCCAGTACTTC